These 5 T cell receptor beta chains share one sample of origin, sequenced in a study of blood T cells in healthy people across ages. PCR was performed a second time for 7 to 11 cycles using a sample-barcoded 5' primer and a J-beta primer mix. TCRdb independently ran MiXCR on the 5' RACE reads; one entry per CDR3 protein. The sample comprises 1.5 million or so distinct CDR3 sequences, approximately 42% of which are singletons, and approximately 4% rests with the top ten. The material sequenced was blood. Receptors were obtained from a woman aged 18-29 years in good health.

The V and J genes are TRBV7-2 and TRBJ1-4; a possible D gene is TRBD1 (6 bases). Trimming left V 5 bases short and J 5 bases short, with 15 bases between. The CDR3 length is 15 residues. Germline V gene data show CDR1 as SGHTA and CDR2 as FQGNSA. For the CDR3, the DNA is TGTGCCAGCAGCCCCACCCAGGGGAGAAATGAAAAACTGTTTTTT. As protein: CASSPTQGRNEKLFF.

This clonotype was seen only a few times. The chain recombines TRBV9 with TRBJ2-4, with D maybe TRBD2 (5 bases). The CDR3 is 16 residues long. V was cut by 4 bases and J by 4 bases, with 18 bases left in between. CDR1 is SGDLS and CDR2 is YYNGEE in the germline V gene. The CDR3 region has the DNA TGTGCCAGCAGCCCTGGTTTCGGGGTCGGAAAAAACATTCAGTACTTC. Translation: CASSPGFGVGKNIQYF.

The V call is TRBV12-3 or TRBV12-4, the J call TRBJ2-5, with 8 bases identical to TRBD1. The CDR3 totals 15 residues. The ends lost 6 bases at V and 1 base at J; junction bases unmatched: 7. For the CDR3, the DNA is TGTGCCAGCAGATCGACAGGGGTGGGCCAAGAGACCCAGTACTTC. Amino acids: CASRSTGVGQETQYF.

V and J are TRBV15 and TRBJ2-3; D is uncertain. Trimming removed 0 bases at V and 2 bases at J, with 15 bases between. The CDR3 runs to 17 residues. Germline V gene data show CDR1 as LNHNV and CDR2 as YYDKDF (reference sequence). CDR3 sequence: CATSRDSWVRATDTQYF. The CDR3 DNA is TGTGCCACCAGCAGAGATAGTTGGGTTAGGGCCACAGATACGCAGTATTTT.

The genes are TRBV20-1 and TRBJ2-7; 7 bases fit TRBD2. The CDR3 loop spans 13 amino acids. J gave up 7 bases and V 0 bases, and 6 bases lay outside the gene matches. Germline V gene sequence: CDR1 DFQATT, CDR2 SNEGSKA (reference sequence). The CDR3 protein is CSAREGTREEQYF. Here the CDR3 DNA reads TGCAGTGCTAGAGAAGGGACGCGGGAGGAGCAGTACTTC.